This T cell receptor (beta chain) was recovered during a study of cytomegalovirus exposure and HLA in healthy donors. Each donor was nominally healthy when sampled (though unrecorded immune exposures were likely). The CDR3 is 14 amino acids. V lost 4 bases, J lost 5 bases, and 14 bases lay in between. Germline V lookup: CDR1 SNHLY, CDR2 FYNNEI. Researchers ran the PCR with 60 Vbeta and 13 Jbeta primers. Clones were sequenced by immunoSEQ multiplex PCR, and TCRdb holds only the in-frame ones, with some missing. The sample lists hundreds of thousands of clones, around 80% occurring once. This receptor was obtained from a woman in her thirties or forties in good health and CMV-seronegative. The chain uses TRBV2 and TRBJ1-2, with D uncertain. The sequenced sample was PBMCs. The CDR3: CASSAKTSQYGYTF. CDR3 DNA sequence: TGTGCCAGCAGTGCCAAGACAAGCCAGTATGGCTACACCTTC.